Below, 9 T cell receptor beta chains from the same sample are listed, as sequenced in a study of T cell repertoires in cytomegalovirus infection. TCRdb passed the reads through MiXCR, listing each CDR3 protein once. The sample holds about a million distinct CDR3 sequences, around 29% seen once. The antigens these receptors bind are not known. Sequenced material: cultured CD8+ T cells from PBMCs, taken from culture after CMV antigen stimulation. These receptors were collected from a human donor in good health (CMV status not recorded). Some clones in this sample may be carry-over from other donors' samples.

This clonotype was counted between two and nine times. The chain uses TRBV6-6 and TRBJ2-3; either TRBD1 or TRBD2 may fit D (5 bases each). The CDR3 is made up of 15 amino acids. Germline V gene data show CDR1 as MNHNY and CDR2 as SVGAGI (reference sequence). V was shortened by 2 bases and J by 6 bases, with 15 bases between the two germline ends. In DNA form, the CDR3 reads TGTGCCAGCAGTTACGGAAGGGACCTACGGGATACGCAGTATTTT. Protein sequence: CASSYGRDLRDTQYF.

J is TRBJ2-7 and V is TRBV29-1; no reliable D call. The CDR3 contains 13 residues. Per the germline V gene, CDR1 is SQVTM and CDR2 is ANQGSEA. V gave up 8 bases and J gave up 0 bases, with 14 bases separating them. Here the CDR3 reads CSYSLGISYEQYF. DNA of the CDR3: TGCAGCTATTCACTTGGGATCTCCTACGAGCAGTACTTC.

This chain links TRBV10-3 with TRBJ2-4; TRBD2 agrees at 8 bases. V trimming: 2 bases; J trimming: 2 bases; junction bases outside the gene matches: 5. This CDR3 has 16 residues. Germline V lookup: CDR1 ENHRY, CDR2 SYGVKD. CDR3 bases: TGTGCCATCAGTGAGGCGGTAGCGGGACCCAAAAACATTCAGTACTTC. Residues: CAISEAVAGPKNIQYF.

This clonotype was counted a few times. J is TRBJ1-3 and V is TRBV9, with TRBD1 as a possible D gene (5 bases). The CDR3 is 13 residues long. The V and J ends lost 2 bases and 4 bases respectively, with 7 bases between them. Germline V lookup: CDR1 SGDLS, CDR2 YYNGEE. The CDR3 spells CASSVAGGNTIYF. The DNA for the CDR3 is TGTGCCAGCAGCGTGGCAGGGGGAAACACCATATATTTT.

This chain uses TRBV10-3 with TRBJ1-1, with 9 bases matching TRBD1. V trimming: 2 bases; J trimming: 1 base; junction bases outside the gene matches: 8. Germline V lookup: CDR1 ENHRY, CDR2 SYGVKD. The CDR3 extends over 17 amino acids. DNA of the CDR3: TGTGCCATCAGTGAGACCAACTCGGGACAGGGGAACACTGAAGCTTTCTTT. Translation gives CAISETNSGQGNTEAFF.

The V gene is TRBV25-1, the J gene TRBJ2-1; 11 nucleotides agree with TRBD1. Trimming at V came to 8 bases and at J to 9 bases, leaving 12 bases not matched to a gene. Germline V gene lookup returns CDR1 MGHDK and CDR2 SYGVNS. This CDR3 region has 15 residues. CDR3 DNA sequence: TGTGCCAGCCAACCCGGGACAGGGGGGAAGGGTGAGCAGTTCTTC. Residues: CASQPGTGGKGEQFF.

This clonotype came up a few times. The rearrangement joins TRBV23-1 to TRBJ2-2; D is undetermined. TRBV23-1 is an ORF, with its function uncertain. The CDR3 runs to 11 residues. V was clipped by 7 bases and J by 6 bases, with 6 bases between them. The DNA for the CDR3 is TGCGCCAGCAAGGATGCCGGGGAGCTGTTTTTT. Amino acid sequence: CASKDAGELFF.

V and J are TRBV7-2 and TRBJ2-3; 7 bases map to TRBD2. The CDR3 has 16 amino acids. V shed 1 base, J shed 2 bases, and the junction held 6 bases outside the gene matches. Per germline, CDR1 SGHTA and CDR2 FQGNSA. CDR3 nucleotides: TGTGCCAGCAGCTTAGTGGCTAGCGGAAACACAGATACGCAGTATTTT. Amino acid sequence: CASSLVASGNTDTQYF.

The table lists this clonotype with a few counts. This chain joins TRBV5-4 and TRBJ2-2; 8 bases line up with TRBD2. This CDR3 comprises 14 residues. Germline values: CDR1 SGHNT, CDR2 YYREEE (reference sequence). The junction had 4 bases not matched to a gene; V was cut back by 7 bases and J by 2 bases. The chain's CDR3 is CASFRGGNTGELFF. The DNA for the CDR3 is TGTGCCAGCTTCCGGGGGGGAAACACCGGGGAGCTGTTTTTT.